This TCR beta chain derives from a study of shared clonotypes between healthy human individuals. As to this clone: Its target is unknown. At the DNA level, this CDR3 is encoded by other sequences in the same sample as well.

Germline CDR1 reads MNHEY; CDR2 reads SVGAGI. V lost 0 bases, J lost 2 bases, and 0 bases stayed unmatched. The CDR3 sequence is 15 residues long. Points from the study as a whole: The expectation was that sequencing depth would affect clonotype sharing among donors.

Each of the donors was a healthy adult who was HIV-negative and had not had a recent acute infection or vaccination. The assay was carried out at the deep level. Unsorted PBMC contributed 300 ng DNA, roughly 30,000 T cell genomes, to each replicate PCR. TCRdb's table, derived via immunoSEQ multiplex PCR, lists solely in-frame clones and lacks some. This sample has about 480,000 clones; 75% to 80% occur once, and the top ten carry under 15%. This sequence originates from a middle-aged woman in good health. Some clones in this sample may be carry-over from other donors' samples. This rearrangement joins TRBV6-5 to TRBJ1-3, with 8 bases that match TRBD1. Sequenced material: PBMCs. The CDR3: CASSYSGQAGNTIYF. The CDR3 bases are TGTGCCAGCAGTTACTCGGGACAGGCTGGAAACACCATATATTTT.